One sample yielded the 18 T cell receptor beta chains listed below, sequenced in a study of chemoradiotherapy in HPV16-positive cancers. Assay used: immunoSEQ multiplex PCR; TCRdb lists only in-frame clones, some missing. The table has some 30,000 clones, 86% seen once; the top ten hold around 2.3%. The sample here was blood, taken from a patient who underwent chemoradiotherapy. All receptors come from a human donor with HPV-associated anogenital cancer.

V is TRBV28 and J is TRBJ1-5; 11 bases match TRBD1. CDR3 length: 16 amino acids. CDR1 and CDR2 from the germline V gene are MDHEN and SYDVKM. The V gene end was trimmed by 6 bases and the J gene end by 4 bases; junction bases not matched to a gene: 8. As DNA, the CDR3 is TGTGCCAGCAGCCGAATGGGACAGGGGGATAATCAGCCCCAGCATTTT. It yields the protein CASSRMGQGDNQPQHF.

The CDR3 loop reads CSGLVQETQYF. The DNA for the CDR3 is TGCAGTGGGCTAGTCCAAGAGACCCAGTACTTC. The chain employs TRBV20-1 and TRBJ2-5; D not resolved. Trimming took 7 bases from V and 1 from J, leaving 7 bases between them. Germline V gene lookup returns CDR1 DFQATT and CDR2 SNEGSKA (reference sequence). The CDR3 is 11 residues long.

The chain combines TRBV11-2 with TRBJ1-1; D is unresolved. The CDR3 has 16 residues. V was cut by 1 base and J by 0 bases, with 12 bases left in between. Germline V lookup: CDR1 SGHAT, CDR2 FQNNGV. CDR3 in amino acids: CASSLVTQIMNTEAFF. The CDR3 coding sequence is TGTGCCAGCAGCTTAGTAACACAGATCATGAACACTGAAGCTTTCTTT.

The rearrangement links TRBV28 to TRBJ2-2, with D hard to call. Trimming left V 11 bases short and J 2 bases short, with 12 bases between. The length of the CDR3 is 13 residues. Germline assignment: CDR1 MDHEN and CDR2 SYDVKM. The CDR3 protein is CAAPDGNTGELFF. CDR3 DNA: TGTGCCGCCCCGGACGGAAACACCGGGGAGCTGTTTTTT. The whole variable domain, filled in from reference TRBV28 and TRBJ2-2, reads DVKVTQSSRYLVKRTGEKVFLECVQDMDHENMFWYRQDPGLGLRLIYFSYDVKMKEKGDIPEGYSVSREKKERFSLILESASTNQTSMYLCAAPDGNTGELFFGEGSRLTVL.

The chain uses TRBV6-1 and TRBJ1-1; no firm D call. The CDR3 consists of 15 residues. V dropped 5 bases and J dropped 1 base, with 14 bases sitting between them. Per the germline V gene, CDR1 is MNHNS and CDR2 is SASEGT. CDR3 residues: CASSSNYPQNTEAFF. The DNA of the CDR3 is TGTGCCAGCAGTAGCAATTACCCCCAGAACACTGAAGCTTTCTTT.

Written as DNA, the CDR3 is TGTGCCAGCAGCTTGGGAGGTTCGGTTAACTATGGCTACACCTTC. This encodes CASSLGGSVNYGYTF. This sequence joins TRBV5-4 and TRBJ1-2; D is uncertain. The CDR3 is 15 amino acids. The V end lost 0 bases, the J end lost 1 base, and 10 bases lay between the germline ends. CDR1 SGHNT and CDR2 YYREEE come from the germline V gene (reference sequence).

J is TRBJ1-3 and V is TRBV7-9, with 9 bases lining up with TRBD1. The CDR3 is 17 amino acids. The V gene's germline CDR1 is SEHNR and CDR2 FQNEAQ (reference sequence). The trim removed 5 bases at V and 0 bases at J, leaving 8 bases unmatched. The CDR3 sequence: CASSTGTGTSSGNTIYF. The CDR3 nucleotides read TGTGCCAGCAGCACCGGGACAGGGACCTCCTCTGGAAACACCATATATTTT.

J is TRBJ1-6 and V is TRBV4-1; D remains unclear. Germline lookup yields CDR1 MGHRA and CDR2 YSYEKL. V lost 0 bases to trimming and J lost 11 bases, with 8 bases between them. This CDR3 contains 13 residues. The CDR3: CASSQDWVTPLHF. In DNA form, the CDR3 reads TGCGCCAGCAGCCAAGATTGGGTTACACCCCTCCACTTT.

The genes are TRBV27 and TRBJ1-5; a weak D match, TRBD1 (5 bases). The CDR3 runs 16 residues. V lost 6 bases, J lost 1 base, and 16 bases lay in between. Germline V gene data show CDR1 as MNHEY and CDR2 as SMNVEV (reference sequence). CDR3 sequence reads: CASRGLSPLSNQPQHF. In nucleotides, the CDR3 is TGTGCCAGCAGGGGACTCAGTCCCTTAAGCAATCAGCCCCAGCATTTT.

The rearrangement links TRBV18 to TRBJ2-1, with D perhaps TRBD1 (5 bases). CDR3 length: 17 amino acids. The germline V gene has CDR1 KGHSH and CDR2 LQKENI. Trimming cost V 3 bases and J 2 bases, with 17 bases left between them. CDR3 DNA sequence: TGTGCCAGCTCACCCCTGGATCGGCAGGGCGCCTACAATGAGCAGTTCTTC. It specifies CASSPLDRQGAYNEQFF.

The CDR3 region has the DNA TGTGCCAGCAGCCCGGGACAGGACCTTGGGGAGCAGTACTTC. It yields the protein CASSPGQDLGEQYF. The genes are TRBV28 and TRBJ2-7, with 8 bases lining up with TRBD1. CDR1 and CDR2 (germline): MDHEN, SYDVKM. The CDR3 sequence is 14 residues long. Trimming at V came to 6 bases and at J to 7 bases, leaving 11 bases not matched to a gene.

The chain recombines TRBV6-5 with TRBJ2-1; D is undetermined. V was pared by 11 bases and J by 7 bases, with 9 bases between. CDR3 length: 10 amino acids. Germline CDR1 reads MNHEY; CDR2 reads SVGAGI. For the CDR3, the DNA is TGTGCCCTTGGGAAAAATGAGCAGTTCTTC. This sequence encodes CALGKNEQFF.

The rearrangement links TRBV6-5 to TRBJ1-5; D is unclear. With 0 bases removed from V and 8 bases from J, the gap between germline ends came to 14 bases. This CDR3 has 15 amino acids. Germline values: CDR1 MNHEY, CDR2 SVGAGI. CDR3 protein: CASSYSGSGSEPQHF. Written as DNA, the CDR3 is TGTGCCAGCAGTTACTCGGGGTCGGGGAGCGAGCCCCAGCATTTT.

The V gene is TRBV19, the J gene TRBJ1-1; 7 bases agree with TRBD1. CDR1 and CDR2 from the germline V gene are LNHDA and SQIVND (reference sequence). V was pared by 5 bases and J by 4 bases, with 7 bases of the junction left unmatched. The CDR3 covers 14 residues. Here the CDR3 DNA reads TGTGCCAGTAGTTCACAGGGGTTATCCACTGAAGCTTTCTTT. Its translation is CASSSQGLSTEAFF.

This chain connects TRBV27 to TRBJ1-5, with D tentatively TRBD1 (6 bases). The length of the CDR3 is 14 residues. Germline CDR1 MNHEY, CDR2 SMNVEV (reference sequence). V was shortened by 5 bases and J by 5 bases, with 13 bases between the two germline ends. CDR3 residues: CASSPSGQYQPQHF. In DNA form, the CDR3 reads TGTGCCAGCAGTCCAAGCGGACAGTATCAGCCCCAGCATTTT.

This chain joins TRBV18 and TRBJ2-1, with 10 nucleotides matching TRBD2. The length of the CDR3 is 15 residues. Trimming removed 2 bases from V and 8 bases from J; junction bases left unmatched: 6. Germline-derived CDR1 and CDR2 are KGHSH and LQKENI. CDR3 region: CASSPILAGVDEQFF. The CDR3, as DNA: TGTGCCAGCTCACCAATCCTAGCGGGGGTGGATGAGCAGTTCTTC. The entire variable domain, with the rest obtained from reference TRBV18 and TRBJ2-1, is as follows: NAGVMQNPRHLVRRRGQEARLRCSPMKGHSHVYWYRQLPEEGLKFMVYLQKENIIDESGMPKERFSAEFPKEGPSILRIQQVVRGDSAAYFCASSPILAGVDEQFFGPGTRLTVL.

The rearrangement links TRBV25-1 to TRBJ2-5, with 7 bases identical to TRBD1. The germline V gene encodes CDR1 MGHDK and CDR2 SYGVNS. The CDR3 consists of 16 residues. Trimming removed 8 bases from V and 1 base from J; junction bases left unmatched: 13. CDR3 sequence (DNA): TGTGCCAGCGCTAAGACAGGGCTGGGCGGCCAAGAGACCCAGTACTTC. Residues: CASAKTGLGGQETQYF.

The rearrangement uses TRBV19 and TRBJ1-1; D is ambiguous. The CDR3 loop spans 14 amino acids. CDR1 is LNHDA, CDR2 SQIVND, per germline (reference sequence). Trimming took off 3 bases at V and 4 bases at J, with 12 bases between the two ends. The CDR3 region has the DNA TGTGCCAGTAGTATCTCGACCGAACTCACTGAAGCTTTCTTT. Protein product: CASSISTELTEAFF.